The 25 T cell receptor beta chains below were found in one sample sequenced in a study of T-cell reconstitution after alpha-beta-depleted transplantation in children. This sample's TCRbeta library carried unique molecular identifier barcodes. A single record per CDR3 protein comes from TCRdb applying MiXCR to the PCR reads. The sample records about 540,000 distinct CDR3 sequences, around 20% being singletons. The sample in question was PBMCs from the stem cell graft donor, obtained from the stem cell graft. These receptor sequences come from a human donor who donated a stem cell graft to a child with acute lymphoblastic leukemia.

The chain combines TRBV29-1 with TRBJ2-3, with unresolved D. This CDR3 is built from 13 residues. The germline V and J ends were trimmed by 6 bases and 1 base, with 11 bases remaining between them. Per the germline V gene, CDR1 is SQVTM and CDR2 is ANQGSEA. CDR3 DNA sequence: TGCAGCGTGGAGTCAGGCGGCACAGATACGCAGTATTTT. This codes for CSVESGGTDTQYF.

Only a few counts were recorded for this clonotype. The chain combines TRBV12-3 or TRBV12-4 with TRBJ1-1, with TRBD1 matching 7 bases. The CDR3 totals 16 residues. The V and J ends lost 3 bases and 6 bases, in that order; junction bases with no gene match: 13. The CDR3 sequence is CASSFRGTPAEAEAFF. As DNA, the CDR3 is TGTGCCAGCAGTTTCAGGGGGACCCCGGCTGAAGCTGAAGCTTTCTTT.

The chain has TRBV25-1 and TRBJ1-1, with D unclear. Trimming cost V 1 base and J 4 bases, with 10 bases left between them. CDR3 length: 14 amino acids. Germline V gives CDR1 MGHDK, CDR2 SYGVNS. The CDR3: CASSESLHGTEAFF. CDR3 nucleotides: TGTGCCAGCAGTGAATCTCTCCATGGCACTGAAGCTTTCTTT.

This chain joins TRBV20-1 and TRBJ1-5; 7 bases line up with TRBD1. The germline CDR1 and CDR2 sequences are DFQATT and SNEGSKA (reference sequence). The CDR3 is made up of 16 amino acids. CDR3 residues: CCRDPGQNLSNQPQHF. CDR3 nucleotides: TGCTGTCGTGATCCGGGACAGAACCTTAGCAATCAGCCCCAGCATTTT.

The V and J genes are TRBV5-6 and TRBJ2-7, with 9 bases matching TRBD2. The CDR3 covers 14 residues. The germline V gene has CDR1 SGHDT and CDR2 YYEEEE. Losses at the gene ends were 4 bases for V and 5 bases for J; bases not matched to a gene: 7. CDR3 sequence (DNA): TGTGCCAGCAGCCGCGGGCTAGCGGGGAACGAGCAGTACTTC. Translation gives CASSRGLAGNEQYF.

The rearrangement joins TRBV5-1 to TRBJ1-1; 7 bases match TRBD1. CDR3 length: 13 amino acids. Losses at the gene ends were 3 bases for V and 8 bases for J; bases not matched to a gene: 7. The V gene's germline CDR1 is SGHRS and CDR2 YFSETQ. CDR3 in amino acids: CASSWGDRNEAFF. The CDR3 bases are TGCGCCAGCAGCTGGGGGGACAGAAACGAAGCTTTCTTT.

The table lists this clonotype with a few counts. The chain links TRBV5-6 to TRBJ2-1; D unresolved. This CDR3 contains 12 residues. Trimming shortened V by 1 base and J by 6 bases, and 5 bases separated the two germline ends. Germline V gene lookup returns CDR1 SGHDT and CDR2 YYEEEE. The CDR3 DNA sequence: TGTGCCAGCAGCTTGTTCGCCAATGAGCAGTTCTTC. This codes for CASSLFANEQFF.

CDR3 nucleotides: TGTGCCAGCAGTTACGGACAGGGAAACATTCAGTACTTC. Residues: CASSYGQGNIQYF. V usage is TRBV6-5 and J usage is TRBJ2-4; 8 nucleotides agree with TRBD1. Germline V gene data show CDR1 as MNHEY and CDR2 as SVGAGI. The ends lost 2 bases at V and 6 bases at J; junction bases unmatched: 0. The CDR3 loop spans 13 amino acids.

The V and J genes are TRBV27 and TRBJ2-7; the D is unclear. Looked up from germline, CDR1 is MNHEY and CDR2 is SMNVEV (reference sequence). Trimming stripped 5 bases from V and 2 bases from J, with 10 bases between. The CDR3 runs 13 residues. The CDR3 sequence is CASSPWSTYEQYF. The DNA for the CDR3 is TGTGCCAGCAGTCCCTGGTCCACCTACGAGCAGTACTTC.

Only a few counts were recorded for this clonotype. The gene calls are TRBV4-2 and TRBJ2-2, with D hard to call. V was shortened by 0 bases and J by 1 base, with 6 bases between the two germline ends. The germline V gene has CDR1 LGHNA and CDR2 YNFKEQ. This CDR3 is 15 amino acids long. The CDR3 DNA is TGTGCCAGCAGCCAAGAACCGATGAACACCGGGGAGCTGTTTTTT. Residues: CASSQEPMNTGELFF.

To note about this clonotype: Sequence at one end of the junction differs from germline and may be a read error. This chain joins TRBV3-1 and TRBJ2-7, with TRBD2 identical over 11 bases. Germline loops: CDR1 LGHDT, CDR2 YNNKEL (reference sequence). The CDR3 covers 17 residues. Here the CDR3 DNA reads TGTGCCAGCACCCAAGAGCTTGCCGGGACTAGCGGCGACGAGCAGTACTTC. This translates into CASTQELAGTSGDEQYF.

A few counts support this clonotype. This sequence joins TRBV20-1 and TRBJ2-4; D is unresolved. The V and J ends lost 0 bases and 1 base respectively, with 7 bases between them. Germline V gene data show CDR1 as DFQATT and CDR2 as SNEGSKA (reference sequence). The CDR3 is 14 amino acids. The DNA of the CDR3 is TGCAGTGCTAGAGATGTGCGGGCCAAAAACATTCAGTACTTC. This sequence encodes CSARDVRAKNIQYF.

This chain connects TRBV12-3 or TRBV12-4 to TRBJ2-7, with D perhaps matching TRBD1 or TRBD2 (5 bases each). V dropped 6 bases and J dropped 6 bases, with 12 bases sitting between them. The CDR3 loop spans 12 amino acids. CDR3 DNA: TGTGCCAGCAGCCCAGAGGGACGCGAGCAGTACTTC. Amino acids: CASSPEGREQYF.

Only a few counts were recorded for this clonotype. This chain uses TRBV20-1 with TRBJ1-6; TRBD1 might be the D (5 bases). CDR3 size: 14 residues. V lost 3 bases, J lost 7 bases, and 13 bases lay in between. Germline lookup yields CDR1 DFQATT and CDR2 SNEGSKA (reference sequence). As DNA, the CDR3 is TGCAGTGCTAGTTCGGGGCTTCGCAATTCACCCCTCCACTTT. It specifies CSASSGLRNSPLHF.

There are a few counts of this clonotype. This sequence joins TRBV25-1 and TRBJ2-7; 7 nucleotides align to TRBD1. V lost 4 bases and J lost 4; bases outside the gene matches: 4. Germline V gene data show CDR1 as MGHDK and CDR2 as SYGVNS. The CDR3 has 13 amino acids. The CDR3 DNA reads as TGTGCCAGCAGTGTCACAGGGGTTTACGAGCAGTACTTC. It specifies CASSVTGVYEQYF.

In this sample, this clonotype turned up a few times. V and J are TRBV5-1 and TRBJ2-7, with TRBD1 matching over 8 bases. The germline CDR1 and CDR2 sequences are SGHRS and YFSETQ. Trimming removed 4 bases from V and 3 bases from J; junction bases left unmatched: 9. This CDR3 is 15 amino acids long. CDR3 nucleotides: TGCGCCAGCAGCACGAGACAGGGGTATCGCTACGAGCAGTACTTC. Translated: CASSTRQGYRYEQYF. Drawing the rest from reference TRBV5-1 and TRBJ2-7, the complete variable domain is KAGVTQTPRYLIKTRGQQVTLSCSPISGHRSVSWYQQTPGQGLQFLFEYFSETQRNKGNFPGRFSGRQFSNSRSEMNVSTLELGDSALYLCASSTRQGYRYEQYFGPGTRLTVT.

This clonotype has ten or more counts. The chain joins TRBV29-1 to TRBJ2-3; D gene uncertain. CDR3 length: 13 amino acids. Germline CDR1 reads SQVTM; CDR2 reads ANQGSEA. The CDR3 nucleotides read TGCAGTGCGACCTACATTCGCCAAGATACGCAGTATTTT. It yields the protein CSATYIRQDTQYF.

This clonotype was detected a few times. This chain joins TRBV6-5 and TRBJ2-5; D unclear. From germline, CDR1 is MNHEY and CDR2 SVGAGI. The V gene lost 2 bases and the J gene lost 0 bases, with 7 bases spanning the gap. The CDR3 covers 14 residues. The DNA of the CDR3 is TGTGCCAGCAGTTACGGGCCTAACCAAGAGACCCAGTACTTC. This translates into CASSYGPNQETQYF.

In its sample, this clonotype was seen once. V usage is TRBV6-4 and J usage is TRBJ2-6; 7 bases line up with TRBD1. With V trimmed by 8 bases and J by 2 bases, 18 bases remained unmatched. CDR1 is MRHNA and CDR2 is SNTAGT in the germline V gene. CDR3 length: 19 amino acids. CDR3 protein: CASCSDPDLDRAGANVLTF. DNA of the CDR3: TGTGCCAGCTGTTCCGACCCTGATTTAGACAGGGCTGGGGCCAACGTCCTGACTTTC.

This clonotype was recorded a few times. The V call is TRBV25-1, the J call TRBJ1-1; tentatively, D is TRBD1 (6 bases). Germline CDR1 MGHDK, CDR2 SYGVNS. CDR3 length equals 14 residues. Between the trimmed V and J ends, which lost 7 bases and 7 bases, there was a span of 19 bases. The CDR3 region has the DNA TGTGCCAGCACCTCATACAGGGAGTACAGTGAAGCTTTCTTT. Translating gives CASTSYREYSEAFF. Filled out from reference TRBV25-1 and TRBJ1-1, the complete variable domain reads EADIYQTPRYLVIGTGKKITLECSQTMGHDKMYWYQQDPGMELHLIHYSYGVNSTEKGDLSSESTVSRIRTEHFPLTLESARPSHTSQYLCASTSYREYSEAFFGQGTRLTVV.

This clonotype was seen a few times. The V gene is TRBV7-9, the J gene TRBJ1-2, with a weak D call TRBD1 (6 bases). V lost 0 bases, J lost 4 bases, and 12 bases lay in between. Germline-derived CDR1 and CDR2 are SEHNR and FQNEAQ (reference sequence). The CDR3 has 15 amino acids. CDR3 bases: TGTGCCAGCAGCTTAGCGCCACAGGGAGGCTATGGCTACACCTTC. Amino acids: CASSLAPQGGYGYTF.

This clonotype has just a few counts. This chain connects TRBV5-1 to TRBJ2-1, with D unresolved. Germline loops: CDR1 SGHRS, CDR2 YFSETQ. The CDR3 loop spans 16 amino acids. Trimming pared 0 bases from V and 1 base from J, leaving 11 bases between. CDR3 sequence reads: CASSLGLWGSYNEQFF. In DNA, the CDR3 is TGCGCCAGCAGCTTGGGCCTCTGGGGATCCTACAATGAGCAGTTCTTC.

This clonotype has more than one count but fewer than ten. The chain employs TRBV25-1 and TRBJ2-7, with 9 bases that match TRBD1. V gave up 6 bases and J gave up 3 bases; unmatched junction bases: 9. The CDR3 loop spans 15 amino acids. CDR1 MGHDK and CDR2 SYGVNS come from the germline V gene. CDR3 region: CASSLWDREVYEQYF. CDR3 nucleotide sequence: TGTGCCAGCAGCTTATGGGACAGGGAAGTCTACGAGCAGTACTTC.

This clonotype has a handful of counts. The chain recombines TRBV28 with TRBJ2-7, with D possibly being TRBD1 (6 bases). Germline assignment: CDR1 MDHEN and CDR2 SYDVKM. The CDR3 has 15 amino acids. With 6 bases removed from V and 3 bases from J, the gap between germline ends came to 18 bases. This chain's CDR3 is CASSPLTGLLYEQYF. The CDR3, as DNA: TGTGCCAGCAGCCCTCTAACAGGGCTCCTCTACGAGCAGTACTTC.

There are a few counts of this clonotype. V usage is TRBV20-1 and J usage is TRBJ1-3; no definite D call. Germline-derived CDR1 and CDR2 are DFQATT and SNEGSKA (reference sequence). V lost 6 bases and J lost 0, with 12 bases in between. The CDR3 length is 14 residues. CDR3 nucleotides: TGCAGTGCAACCCGACGGGGCTCTGGAAACACCATATATTTT. Amino acid sequence: CSATRRGSGNTIYF.